The next 15 T cell receptor beta chains were all read from a single sample in a study of blood T cells in healthy people across ages. Primed by a sample-barcoded 5' primer and a J-beta primer mix, a second PCR proceeded for 7 to 11 cycles. From the 5' RACE reads, TCRdb called clonotypes with MiXCR, one entry per CDR3 protein. The sample shows over 1,300,000 distinct CDR3 sequences, around 59% of them seen only once. The material sequenced was blood. The receptors come from a man aged 18 to 30 in good health.

The rearrangement joins TRBV18 to TRBJ1-3; 9 positions agree with TRBD1. Trimming at V came to 3 bases and at J to 7 bases, leaving 10 bases not matched to a gene. Germline loops: CDR1 KGHSH, CDR2 LQKENI. This CDR3 comprises 16 residues. The DNA for the CDR3 is TGTGCCAGCTCACCGGCCGGGACAGGGACGGGGAACACCATATATTTT. This sequence encodes CASSPAGTGTGNTIYF. The full variable domain, rest sourced from reference TRBV18 and TRBJ1-3, is NAGVMQNPRHLVRRRGQEARLRCSPMKGHSHVYWYRQLPEEGLKFMVYLQKENIIDESGMPKERFSAEFPKEGPSILRIQQVVRGDSAAYFCASSPAGTGTGNTIYFGEGSWLTVV.

V and J are TRBV18 and TRBJ2-1, with 9 bases lining up with TRBD1. Germline loops: CDR1 KGHSH, CDR2 LQKENI. The CDR3 spans 16 residues. V dropped 6 bases and J dropped 7; count of bases not matched to a gene: 13. The chain's CDR3 is CASSPRDRAGPNEQFF. In nucleotides, the CDR3 is TGTGCCAGCTCGCCCAGGGACAGGGCGGGTCCTAATGAGCAGTTCTTC.

This clonotype came up many times. The chain carries TRBV20-1 and TRBJ1-2; possibly TRBD1 for D (6 bases). This CDR3 region has 15 residues. CDR1 and CDR2 (germline): DFQATT, SNEGSKA (reference sequence). Deletions cut 6 bases from V and 3 bases from J, with 20 bases between. Here the CDR3 DNA reads TGCAGTGCCCCAAATAAGCAGGGGCAGGACTATGGCTACACCTTC. Translation: CSAPNKQGQDYGYTF.

V usage is TRBV4-1 and J usage is TRBJ2-7, with D possibly matching TRBD1 (6 bases). From germline, CDR1 is MGHRA and CDR2 YSYEKL. The germline V and J ends were trimmed by 2 bases and 10 bases, with 12 bases remaining between them. CDR3 length equals 12 residues. CDR3 bases: TGCGCCAGCAGCCAACTGTTGGGGGCCCAGTACTTC. It codes for CASSQLLGAQYF.

This clonotype has more than one count but fewer than ten. V usage is TRBV3-1 and J usage is TRBJ1-6; unclear D gene. The CDR3 is 11 amino acids. The V gene lost 1 base and the J gene lost 12 bases, with 4 bases spanning the gap. Germline-derived CDR1 and CDR2 are LGHDT and YNNKEL (reference sequence). The CDR3 DNA is TGTGCCAGCAGCCAAGTAGGACCCCTCCACTTT. Protein sequence: CASSQVGPLHF.

This chain uses TRBV4-1 with TRBJ2-1, with TRBD1 matching 11 bases. Germline assignment: CDR1 MGHRA and CDR2 YSYEKL. V shed 2 bases and J 9 bases; nucleotides not matched to a gene: 15. CDR3 length equals 18 residues. The DNA for the CDR3 is TGCGCCAGCAGCCAATACCCTGGGACAGGGGGGATATTTGTTGAGCAGTTCTTC. This gives the protein CASSQYPGTGGIFVEQFF.

The V gene is TRBV20-1, the J gene TRBJ2-3, with 8 bases lining up with TRBD2. The V gene end was trimmed by 5 bases and the J gene end by 0 bases; junction bases not matched to a gene: 4. This CDR3 is built from 14 residues. Germline values: CDR1 DFQATT, CDR2 SNEGSKA (reference sequence). CDR3 sequence: CSAGTSSSTDTQYF. In nucleotides, the CDR3 is TGCAGTGCTGGGACTAGTTCGAGCACAGATACGCAGTATTTT.

The rearrangement links TRBV6-5 to TRBJ1-2; maybe TRBD1 (5 bases). The V and J ends lost 2 bases and 4 bases respectively, with 11 bases between them. The CDR3 sequence is 14 residues long. Looked up from germline, CDR1 is MNHEY and CDR2 is SVGAGI. The CDR3 spells CASSYVDRTYGYTF. The CDR3 DNA sequence: TGTGCCAGCAGTTACGTTGACAGAACCTATGGCTACACCTTC.

The rearrangement joins TRBV3-1 to TRBJ2-3; 9 nucleotides align to TRBD2. Germline trimming cut 4 bases from V and 3 bases from J; bases unmatched to any gene: 8. Germline CDR1 and CDR2: LGHDT and YNNKEL (reference sequence). The CDR3 totals 16 residues. CDR3 nucleotide sequence: TGTGCCAGCAGCCTGTCTAGCGGGGCCCCGACAGATACGCAGTATTTT. Amino acids: CASSLSSGAPTDTQYF.

This chain uses TRBV24-1 with TRBJ2-5, with D possibly matching TRBD2 (5 bases). Germline V gives CDR1 KGHDR, CDR2 SFDVKD. The germline V and J ends were trimmed by 3 bases and 9 bases, with 16 bases remaining between them. CDR3 length equals 14 residues. Here the CDR3 reads CATSDGERDKPQYF. The CDR3 coding sequence is TGTGCCACCAGTGATGGGGAGAGAGACAAGCCCCAGTACTTC.

The chain has TRBV11-2 and TRBJ1-2; 8 bases are shared with TRBD1. V shed 1 base and J 3 bases; nucleotides not matched to a gene: 4. Germline CDR1 reads SGHAT; CDR2 reads FQNNGV. This CDR3 has 15 amino acids. CDR3 in DNA: TGTGCCAGCAGCTTAGCCCCGACAGGGGACTATGGCTACACCTTC. Protein: CASSLAPTGDYGYTF.

This clonotype was detected a few times. Compared with germline, one end of the junction differs, possibly owing to a read error. This rearrangement joins TRBV20-1 to TRBJ1-5; 11 bases agree with TRBD1. The germline V gene has CDR1 DFQATT and CDR2 SNEGSKA (reference sequence). This CDR3 comprises 19 residues. CDR3: CSARDLGQGALYSNQPQHF. CDR3 bases: TGCAGTGCTAGAGATCTTGGACAGGGGGCCCTATATAGCAATCAGCCTCAGCATTTT.

The chain carries TRBV7-2 and TRBJ1-1, with D hard to call. Germline V gives CDR1 SGHTA, CDR2 FQGNSA. This CDR3 region has 15 residues. The germline V and J ends were trimmed by 1 base and 3 bases, with 12 bases remaining between them. The CDR3 protein is CASSLVRAGYTEAFF. The DNA for the CDR3 is TGTGCCAGCAGCTTAGTGAGGGCAGGTTACACTGAAGCTTTCTTT.

The chain couples TRBV3-1 to TRBJ2-7; D gene ambiguous. The DNA end favors TRBJ2-5, so the J call may be wrong. The CDR3 totals 14 residues. Germline CDR1 LGHDT, CDR2 YNNKEL (reference sequence). CDR3 bases: TGTGCCAGCAGCCAAGGGGCGTCCTGGGAGACCCAGTACTTC. It codes for CASSQGASWETQYF.

The CDR3 protein is CASSTTSGRVEQYF. In DNA form, the CDR3 reads TGTGCCAGCAGCACCACTAGCGGGAGGGTCGAGCAGTACTTC. The V gene is TRBV7-6, the J gene TRBJ2-4; 13 nucleotides agree with TRBD2. The end of the DNA aligns better with TRBJ2-7, so the J call may be wrong. There are 14 residues in the CDR3. From germline, CDR1 is SGHVS and CDR2 FNYEAQ.